The entry that follows covers one T cell receptor beta chain sequence. The germline CDR1 and CDR2 sequences are MNHNY and SVGAGI (reference sequence). The germline V and J ends were trimmed by 3 bases and 2 bases, with 16 bases remaining between them. This CDR3 region has 16 residues. This sample was taken from a study of blood T cells in healthy people across ages. The second PCR ran about 6 to 11 cycles with a sample-barcoded 5' primer and J-beta primers. TCRdb itself ran the 5' RACE reads through MiXCR, one entry per CDR3 protein. The sample holds 850,000 to 1,100,000 distinct CDR3 sequences, roughly two fifths seen once.

Sequenced input: blood. The gene calls are TRBV6-6 and TRBJ2-5, with D perhaps matching TRBD2 (6 bases). This receptor was identified in a man aged 18 to 29 in good health. CDR3 protein: CASSYSGGRSQETQYF. The CDR3 DNA is TGTGCCAGCAGTTATAGCGGCGGCCGGAGTCAAGAGACCCAGTACTTC.